This T cell receptor beta chain is drawn from a study of CD8 T cells in ankylosing spondylitis (dated by TCRdb to 2016 to 2017). With respect to the entire study: The study profiled T cell receptor beta repertoires in healthy donors and ankylosing spondylitis patients to find disease-linked TCR variants. The full study cohort was made up of over 20 ankylosing spondylitis patients and around 100 healthy donors. Peripheral blood was sampled, and synovial fluid was additionally collected from ankylosing spondylitis patients.

V has 7 bases trimmed and J has 7 bases trimmed; junction bases matching no gene number 11. The CDR3, from cysteine to phenylalanine, totals 15 residues. The entry retains the CDR3 DNA only, 45 bases that are in frame from base 1. Reads for this sample came from an Illumina HiSeq 2500. Quantitative 5'-RACE with molecular barcodes was used to prepare TCR beta libraries. From the authors' description of their analysis: A new computational method, built on a probabilistic model of VDJ rearrangement, was used to identify disease-linked TCR variants. Clones were called with MiXCR by TCRdb after fastp trimmed the public reads at Q25, and only in-frame beta chains were retained. When rows share a CDR3 protein, they turn into one entry using the most common DNA and genes. TCRdb's processing, not the study's, gives the V and J calls here. The sample has 250,000 to 350,000 distinct CDR3 sequences on record, 20% of them singletons. The ten top clones hold about 8% of the sample.

Overall study outcomes, separate from this receptor: A CD8+ phenotype was shown by the disease-linked clones, which were found at relatively low frequencies in peripheral blood. According to the report, matched synovial fluid samples from ankylosing spondylitis patients were significantly enriched for the disease-linked clones. Some motif variants were previously reported in synovial fluid and blood of reactive arthritis patients, suggesting common disease-initiation mechanisms. Blood from ankylosing spondylitis patients appeared to be characterized by a TCR beta motif made up of seven or eight highly homologous amino acid variants.

Note on this clonotype: The specificity of this receptor is unknown. The record has no base qualities; no much larger clone is one base away.

Recombination connected TRBV12-3 or TRBV12-4 to TRBJ2-1; 9 junctional bases match TRBD1. Specimen: blood, either unsorted or a sorted T cell fraction (not recorded which). The clonotype was recovered from a male donor with ankylosing spondylitis or in good health (not recorded which). The DNA is as follows: TGTGCCAGCACCACTCCGGGGACAGGGAGAAATGAGCAGTTCTTC. The translation is CASTTPGTGRNEQFF.